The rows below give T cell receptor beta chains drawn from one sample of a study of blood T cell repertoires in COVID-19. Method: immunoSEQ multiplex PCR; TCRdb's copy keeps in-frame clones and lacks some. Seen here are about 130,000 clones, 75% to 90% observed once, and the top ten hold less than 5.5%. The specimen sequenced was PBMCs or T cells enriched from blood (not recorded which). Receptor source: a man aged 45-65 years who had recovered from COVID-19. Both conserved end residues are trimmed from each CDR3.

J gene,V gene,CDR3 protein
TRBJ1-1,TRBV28,ASSSPGGGRLEAF
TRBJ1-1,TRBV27,ASSLYRGWNTEAF
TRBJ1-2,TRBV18,ASSPSKERGYT
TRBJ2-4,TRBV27,ASSPLDLAKNIQY
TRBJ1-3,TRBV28,ASRHRVSSGNTIY
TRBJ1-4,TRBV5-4,ASSRGRATNEKLF
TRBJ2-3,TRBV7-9,ASTPQDLHTQY
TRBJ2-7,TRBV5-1,ASSADFYEQY
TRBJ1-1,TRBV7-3,ASSSTPTTGGTEAF
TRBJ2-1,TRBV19,ASTDRDRGIKNEQF
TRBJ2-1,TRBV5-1,ASSYSSSYNEQF
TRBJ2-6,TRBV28,ASSLAVGSLSGANVLT
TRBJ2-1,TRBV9,ASSAGQGPSYNEQF
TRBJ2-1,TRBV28,ASSLRGASGSNEQF
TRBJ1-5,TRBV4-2,ASSQQTGLNQPQH
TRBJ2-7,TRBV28,ATATGTGVNEQY
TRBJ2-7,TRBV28,ASSLGGQATYEQY
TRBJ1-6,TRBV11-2,ASSRVSYNSPLH
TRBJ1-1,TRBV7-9,ASSLGQTGGDTEAF
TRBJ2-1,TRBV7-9,ASSLTASGDNEQF
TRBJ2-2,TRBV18,ASSPTSGGKGELF
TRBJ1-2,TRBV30,AWTAPRVGYT
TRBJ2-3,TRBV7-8,ASSLSGGSDTQY
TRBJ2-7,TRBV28,ASSGSGTGLHEQY
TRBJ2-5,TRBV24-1,ATSDEKRETQY
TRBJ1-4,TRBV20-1,SASSAVNNEKLF
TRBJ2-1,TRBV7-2,ASSRTGSPGVYNEQF
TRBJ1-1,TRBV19,ASRYGMRANTEAF
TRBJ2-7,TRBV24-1,ATSSGGVLADEQY
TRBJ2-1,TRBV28,ASSLPLIPYNEQF
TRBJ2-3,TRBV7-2,ASSQISASTDTQY
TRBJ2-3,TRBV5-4,ASSPGLAGDTQY
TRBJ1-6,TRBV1,TSSQDGAGLSPPLH
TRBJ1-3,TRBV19,ASSTYTGSSGNTIY
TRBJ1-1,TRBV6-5,ASSYGGQGFETF
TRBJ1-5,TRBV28,ASSFRGAEQPQH